This is a list of T cell receptor beta chains from one sample in a study of radiotherapy plus CTLA-4 blockade in lung cancer. This table comes from immunoSEQ multiplex PCR, and its TCRdb copy is limited to in-frame clones, with some not included. This sample carries roughly 60,000 clones, approximately 79% of them seen once, and the ten largest clones take roughly 3.1%. The sample in question was peripheral blood, obtained from a patient treated with radiotherapy plus ipilimumab. These receptors came from a human donor with non-small cell lung cancer who had a complete response to radiotherapy plus ipilimumab. CDR3s include the opening cysteine and the closing phenylalanine or tryptophan. Fields, in order: D gene, J gene, clone size, CDR3 length, V gene, CDR3 protein, CDR3 DNA. D genes are given only for firm matches. Expanded clones are given a class, and other clones once, few, many or no size at all.

TRBD2	TRBJ2-1	.	17	TRBV4-2	CASSQDPGLAGGNEQFF	TGTGCCAGCAGCCAAGACCCGGGACTAGCGGGAGGCAATGAGCAGTTCTTC
.	TRBJ1-6	.	16	TRBV7-8	CASSPGASSYNSPLHF	TGTGCCAGCAGCCCAGGGGCCAGCTCCTATAATTCACCCCTCCACTTT
TRBD2	TRBJ2-2	once	16	TRBV5-6	CASSPGSGSGTGELFF	TGTGCCAGCAGCCCCGGTAGCGGGAGCGGTACCGGGGAGCTGTTTTTT
.	TRBJ1-6	.	13	TRBV5-1	CASSWEYNSPLHF	TGCGCCAGCAGCTGGGAGTATAATTCACCCCTCCACTTT
.	TRBJ2-1	.	15	TRBV5-1	CASRPIGSSYNEQFF	TGCGCCAGCAGGCCGATCGGGAGCTCCTACAATGAGCAGTTCTTC
TRBD1	TRBJ1-6	.	16	TRBV27	CASSTNPGQGNSPLHF	TGTGCCAGCAGTACCAATCCTGGACAGGGGAATTCACCCCTCCACTTT
TRBD2	TRBJ2-3	.	14	TRBV9	CASSDTGLAVSQYF	TGTGCCAGCAGCGATACAGGACTAGCGGTTTCGCAGTATTTT
.	TRBJ2-3	.	16	TRBV5-1	CASSQQGFSAIDTQYF	TGCGCCAGCAGCCAACAGGGATTTTCTGCCATAGATACGCAGTATTTT
TRBD2	TRBJ2-1	.	19	TRBV9	CASSVGRVRAGGSYNEQFF	TGTGCCAGCAGCGTAGGACGGGTGAGGGCGGGGGGGAGTTACAATGAGCAGTTCTTC
.	TRBJ1-5	.	15	TRBV4-1	CASRLSGDSNQPQHF	TGCGCCAGCAGGTTATCAGGGGATAGCAATCAGCCCCAGCATTTT
TRBD2	TRBJ2-3	.	18	TRBV19	CASSPGLVGALITDTQYF	TGTGCCAGTAGTCCGGGACTAGTGGGGGCCCTTATCACAGATACGCAGTATTTT
.	TRBJ1-4	medium-sized	13	TRBV7-9	CASSLGLDEKLFF	TGTGCCAGCAGCTTGGGACTAGATGAAAAACTGTTTTTT
TRBD1	TRBJ2-1	.	13	TRBV29-1	CSLGGQGAGEQFF	TGCAGCCTTGGTGGACAGGGGGCTGGTGAGCAGTTCTTC
.	TRBJ2-7	.	13	TRBV5-1	CASSLWLAYEQYF	TGCGCCAGCAGCTTGTGGCTAGCCTACGAGCAGTACTTC
.	TRBJ1-5	few	16	TRBV19	CASSFGAGRGNQPQHF	TGTGCCAGTAGCTTTGGGGCGGGGAGAGGCAATCAGCCCCAGCATTTT
TRBD1	TRBJ2-7	.	14	TRBV27	CASSLGRGQSEQYF	TGTGCCAGCAGTTTAGGTAGGGGGCAAAGCGAGCAGTACTTC
.	TRBJ2-7	once	14	TRBV6-6	CASSYGRRSYEQYF	TGTGCCAGCAGTTACGGTCGCAGATCCTACGAGCAGTACTTC
TRBD1	TRBJ1-2	.	15	TRBV6-5	CASSPRGQRRGGYTF	TGTGCCAGCAGCCCCAGGGGACAGAGGCGAGGAGGCTACACCTTC
.	TRBJ2-2	.	16	TRBV7-2	CASPRPGQPNTGELFF	TGTGCCAGCCCTCGGCCGGGACAACCGAACACCGGGGAGCTGTTTTTT
.	TRBJ1-2	.	14	TRBV2	CASSSSGTNYGYTF	TGTGCCAGCAGTTCCTCCGGGACAAACTATGGCTACACCTTC
.	TRBJ2-2	.	17	TRBV5-4	CASSLGAGGLNTGELFF	TGTGCCAGCAGCTTGGGGGCAGGTGGCTTAAACACCGGGGAGCTGTTTTTT
.	TRBJ2-3	.	15	TRBV11-2	CASSLDQGGADTQYF	TGTGCCAGCAGCTTAGACCAGGGAGGCGCAGATACGCAGTATTTT